Given below is one TCR beta chain in context. Its antigen is not yet known. Nothing much larger sits one base from this clone, and base qualities are not available. Preparation of the library involved PCR. Sequencing was carried out with an Illumina HiSeq 4000. High-throughput sequencing was used to profile the CDR3 region of the TCR beta-chain in every patient. The source study handled its data this way. The researchers built a classifier to tell apart papillary thyroid cancer patients with distant metastasis, based on CDR3 differences among clinicopathological groups. The Shannon index was used to assess repertoire diversity, and the Morisita-Horn index was used to assess tumor-blood repertoire similarity. Clones were called with MiXCR by TCRdb after fastp trimmed the public reads at Q25, and only in-frame beta chains were retained. What appears here as the V and J calls and clone size reflects TCRdb's work, not the paper's. The sample table lists 50,000 to 65,000 clones, just over 4% of them with a count of one. Approximately 20% of the sample is held by the ten biggest clonotypes.

From V the trimming removes 3 bases and from J it removes 7 bases, while the gene matches leave 3 bases of the junction unaccounted for. Inclusive of the bounding cysteine and phenylalanine, the CDR3 is 12 residues long. This entry keeps only the CDR3 DNA: 36 bases, framed from base 1. CDR1 is given as SGHNT and CDR2 as YENEEA, both from the germline V gene. No patient had received any treatment before thyroid surgery. Patient clinical samples collected from 2012 to 2018 were retrospectively analysed using T-cell receptor beta sequencing. This sample was taken from a study of metastatic and nonmetastatic thyroid tumors (dated by TCRdb to about 2020). Regarding the complete study: Repertoires from peripheral blood and from tumor or nodule tissue samples of malignant and benign thyroid patients were compared.

Overall study outcomes, separate from this receptor: TCR beta diversity was reported as significantly higher in malignant tumors than in benign nodules, in both blood and tumor samples.

The sequence came from a female donor with papillary thyroid cancer or a benign thyroid nodule (not recorded which). Some clones in this sample may be carry-over from other donors' samples. The rearranged chain carries TRBV11-3 and TRBJ2-7, with 7 middle bases fitting TRBD2. The source material was blood. The nucleotides are TGTGCCAGCAGCTTTGGCGGGGGAGAGCAGTACTTC. Its amino acids are CASSFGGGEQYF.